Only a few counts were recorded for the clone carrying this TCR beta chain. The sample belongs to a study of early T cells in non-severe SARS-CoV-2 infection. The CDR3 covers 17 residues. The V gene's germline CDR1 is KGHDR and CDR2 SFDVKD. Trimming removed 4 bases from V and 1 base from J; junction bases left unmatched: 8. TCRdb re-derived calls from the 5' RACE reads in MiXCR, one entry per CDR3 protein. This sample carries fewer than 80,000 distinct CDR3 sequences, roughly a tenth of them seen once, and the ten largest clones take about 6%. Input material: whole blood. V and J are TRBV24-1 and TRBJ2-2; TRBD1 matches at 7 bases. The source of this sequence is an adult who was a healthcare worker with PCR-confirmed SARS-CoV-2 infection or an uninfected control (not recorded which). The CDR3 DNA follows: TGTGCCACCAGTGACCCGGGACAGAATCTGAACACCGGGGAGCTGTTTTTT. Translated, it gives CATSDPGQNLNTGELFF.